This T cell receptor (beta chain) was profiled in a study of STAT5B mutations in CD4+ large granular lymphocyte leukemia. Produced via immunoSEQ multiplex PCR; TCRdb's table is partial and in-frame only. The table lists tens of thousands of clones, roughly nine tenths of them singletons. This receptor was identified in a human donor in good health. Sample: CD4+ T cells from blood buffy coats.

The CDR3 region is CASSQDHLAGVEQFF. The CDR3, as DNA: TGCGCCAGCAGCCAAGATCACCTAGCGGGAGTTGAGCAGTTCTTC. The J gene is TRBJ2-1, the V gene TRBV4-1, with TRBD2 matching 10 bases. J gave up 9 bases and V 0 bases, and 5 bases lay outside the gene matches. The CDR3 runs 15 residues. Germline V lookup: CDR1 MGHRA, CDR2 YSYEKL.